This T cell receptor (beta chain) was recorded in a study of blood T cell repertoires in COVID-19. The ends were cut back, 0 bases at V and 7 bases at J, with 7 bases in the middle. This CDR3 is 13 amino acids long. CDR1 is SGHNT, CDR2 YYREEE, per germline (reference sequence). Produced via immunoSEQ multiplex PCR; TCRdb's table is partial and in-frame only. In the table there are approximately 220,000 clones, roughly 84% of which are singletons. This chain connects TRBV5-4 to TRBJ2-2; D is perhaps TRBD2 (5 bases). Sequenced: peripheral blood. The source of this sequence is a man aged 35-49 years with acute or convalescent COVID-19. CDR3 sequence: CASSLDGVGELFF. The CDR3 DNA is TGTGCCAGCAGCTTGGACGGGGTCGGGGAGCTGTTTTTT.